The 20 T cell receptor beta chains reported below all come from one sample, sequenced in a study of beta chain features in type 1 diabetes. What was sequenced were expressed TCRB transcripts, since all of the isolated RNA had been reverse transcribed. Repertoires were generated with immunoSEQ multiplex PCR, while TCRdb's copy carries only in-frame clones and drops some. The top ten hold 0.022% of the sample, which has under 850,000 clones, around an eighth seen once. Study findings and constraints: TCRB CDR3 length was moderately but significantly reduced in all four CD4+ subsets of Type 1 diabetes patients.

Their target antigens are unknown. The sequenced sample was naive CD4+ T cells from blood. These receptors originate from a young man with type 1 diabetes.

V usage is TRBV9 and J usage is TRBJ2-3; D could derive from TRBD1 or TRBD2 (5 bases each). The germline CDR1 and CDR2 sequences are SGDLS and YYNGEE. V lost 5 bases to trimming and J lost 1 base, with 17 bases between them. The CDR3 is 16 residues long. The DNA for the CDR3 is TGTGCCAGCAGTACCGGGACGTCCTTCCGCACAGATACGCAGTATTTT. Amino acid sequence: CASSTGTSFRTDTQYF.

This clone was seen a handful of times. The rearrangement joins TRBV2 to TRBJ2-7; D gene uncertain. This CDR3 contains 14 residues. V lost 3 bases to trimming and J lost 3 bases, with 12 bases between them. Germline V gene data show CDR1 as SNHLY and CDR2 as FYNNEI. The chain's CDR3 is CASSENWVRYEQYF. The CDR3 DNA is TGTGCCAGCAGTGAGAACTGGGTGCGCTACGAGCAGTACTTC.

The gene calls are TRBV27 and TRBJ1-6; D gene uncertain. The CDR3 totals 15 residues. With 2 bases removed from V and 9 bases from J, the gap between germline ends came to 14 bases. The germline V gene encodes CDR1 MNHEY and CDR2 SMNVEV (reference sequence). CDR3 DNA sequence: TGTGCCAGCAGTTTAACCCAAACAAGTCGTTCACCCCTCCACTTT. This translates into CASSLTQTSRSPLHF.

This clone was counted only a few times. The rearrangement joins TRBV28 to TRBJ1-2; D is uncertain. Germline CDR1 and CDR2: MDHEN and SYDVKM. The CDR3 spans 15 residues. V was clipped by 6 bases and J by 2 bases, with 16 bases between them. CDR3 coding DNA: TGTGCCAGCAGAATCAGCCACGGATCGAACTATGGCTACACCTTC. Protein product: CASRISHGSNYGYTF.

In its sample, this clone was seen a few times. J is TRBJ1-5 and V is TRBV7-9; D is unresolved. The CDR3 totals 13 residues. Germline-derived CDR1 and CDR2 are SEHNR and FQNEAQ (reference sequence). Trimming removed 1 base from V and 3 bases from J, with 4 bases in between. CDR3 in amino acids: CASSLGHNQPQHF. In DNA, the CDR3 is TGTGCCAGCAGCTTAGGGCACAATCAGCCCCAGCATTTT. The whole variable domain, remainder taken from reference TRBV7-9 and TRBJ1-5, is DTGVSQNPRHKITKRGQNVTFRCDPISEHNRLYWYRQTLGQGPEFLTYFQNEAQLEKSRLLSDRFSAERPKGSFSTLEIQRTEQGDSAMYLCASSLGHNQPQHFGDGTRLSIL.

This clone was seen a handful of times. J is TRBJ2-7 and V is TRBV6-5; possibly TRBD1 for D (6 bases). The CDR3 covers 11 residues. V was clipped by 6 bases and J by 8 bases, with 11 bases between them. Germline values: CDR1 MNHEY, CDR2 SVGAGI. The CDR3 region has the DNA TGTGCCAGCAGCCTAGGACAGAAGCAGTACTTC. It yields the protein CASSLGQKQYF.

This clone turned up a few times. The CDR3 protein is CASSLDRGENTEAFF. The CDR3 DNA reads TGCGCCAGCAGCTTGGACAGGGGCGAGAACACTGAAGCTTTCTTT. This sequence joins TRBV5-1 and TRBJ1-1; 7 bases align to TRBD1. The CDR3 has 15 residues. V gave up 0 bases and J gave up 1 base; unmatched junction bases: 3. Germline CDR1 reads SGHRS; CDR2 reads YFSETQ.

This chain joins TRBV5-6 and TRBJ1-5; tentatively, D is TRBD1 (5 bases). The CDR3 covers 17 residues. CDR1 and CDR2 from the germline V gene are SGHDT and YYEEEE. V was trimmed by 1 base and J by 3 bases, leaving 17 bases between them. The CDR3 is CASSLFGGLADNQPQHF. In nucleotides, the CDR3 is TGTGCCAGCAGCTTGTTCGGGGGTTTAGCGGACAATCAGCCCCAGCATTTT.

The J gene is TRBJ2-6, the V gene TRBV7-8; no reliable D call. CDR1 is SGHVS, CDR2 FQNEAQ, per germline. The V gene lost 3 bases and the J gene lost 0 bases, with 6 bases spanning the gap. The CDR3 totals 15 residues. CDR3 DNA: TGTGCCAGCAGCTTTGAATCCTCTGGGGCCAACGTCCTGACTTTC. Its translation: CASSFESSGANVLTF.

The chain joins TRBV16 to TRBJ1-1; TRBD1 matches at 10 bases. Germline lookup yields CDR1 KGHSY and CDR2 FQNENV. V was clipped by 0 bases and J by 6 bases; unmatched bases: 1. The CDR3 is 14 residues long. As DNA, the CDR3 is TGTGCCAGCAGCCAATCGACAGGGGGCCCTGAAGCTTTCTTT. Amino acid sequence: CASSQSTGGPEAFF.

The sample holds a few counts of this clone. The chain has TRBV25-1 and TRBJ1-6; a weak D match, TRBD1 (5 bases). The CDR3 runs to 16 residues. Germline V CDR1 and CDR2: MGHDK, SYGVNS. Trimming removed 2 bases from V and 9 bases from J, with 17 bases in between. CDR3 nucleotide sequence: TGTGCCAGCAGTGAAAGCAGGGTGGCCCGGGGTTCACCCCTCCACTTT. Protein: CASSESRVARGSPLHF. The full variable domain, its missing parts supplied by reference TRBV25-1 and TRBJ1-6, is EADIYQTPRYLVIGTGKKITLECSQTMGHDKMYWYQQDPGMELHLIHYSYGVNSTEKGDLSSESTVSRIRTEHFPLTLESARPSHTSQYLCASSESRVARGSPLHFGNGTRLTVT.

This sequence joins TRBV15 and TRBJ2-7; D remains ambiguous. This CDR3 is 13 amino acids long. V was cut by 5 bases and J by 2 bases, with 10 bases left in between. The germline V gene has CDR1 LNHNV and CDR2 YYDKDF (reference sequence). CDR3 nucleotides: TGTGCCACCAGCCTAGGACCCCCCTACGAGCAGTACTTC. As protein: CATSLGPPYEQYF. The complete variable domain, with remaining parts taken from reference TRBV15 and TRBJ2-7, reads DAMVIQNPRYQVTQFGKPVTLSCSQTLNHNVMYWYQQKSSQAPKLLFHYYDKDFNNEADTPDNFQSRRPNTSFCFLDIRSPGLGDTAMYLCATSLGPPYEQYFGPGTRLTVT.

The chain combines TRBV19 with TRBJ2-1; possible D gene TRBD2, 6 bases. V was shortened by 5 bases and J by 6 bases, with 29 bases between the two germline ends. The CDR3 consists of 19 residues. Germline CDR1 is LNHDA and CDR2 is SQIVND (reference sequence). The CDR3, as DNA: TGTGCCAGTAGTTCTTTACTAGGAGCCTTAAGTCAGGAGGGCAATGAGCAGTTCTTC. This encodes CASSSLLGALSQEGNEQFF.

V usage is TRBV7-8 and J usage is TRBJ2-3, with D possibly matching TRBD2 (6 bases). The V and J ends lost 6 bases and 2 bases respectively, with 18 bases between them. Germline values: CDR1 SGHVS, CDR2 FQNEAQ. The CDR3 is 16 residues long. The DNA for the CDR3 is TGTGCCAGCAGACTAAATCGGGCGGGGAACACAGATACGCAGTATTTT. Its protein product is CASRLNRAGNTDTQYF.

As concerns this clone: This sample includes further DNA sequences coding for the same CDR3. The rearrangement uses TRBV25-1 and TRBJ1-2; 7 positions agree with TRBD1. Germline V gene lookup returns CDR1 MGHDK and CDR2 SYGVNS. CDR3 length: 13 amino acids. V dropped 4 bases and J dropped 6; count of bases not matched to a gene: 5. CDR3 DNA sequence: TGTGCCAGCAGTGCTCGAGACAGGGATGGCTACACCTTC. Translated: CASSARDRDGYTF.

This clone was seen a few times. In DNA, the CDR3 is TGTGCCAGCAGCTTACTCTCCTATGGCTACACCTTC. Its translation: CASSLLSYGYTF. The chain employs TRBV11-2 and TRBJ1-2; D gene unclear. The germline V and J ends were trimmed by 2 bases and 4 bases, with 5 bases remaining between them. The length of the CDR3 is 12 residues. CDR1 SGHAT and CDR2 FQNNGV come from the germline V gene.

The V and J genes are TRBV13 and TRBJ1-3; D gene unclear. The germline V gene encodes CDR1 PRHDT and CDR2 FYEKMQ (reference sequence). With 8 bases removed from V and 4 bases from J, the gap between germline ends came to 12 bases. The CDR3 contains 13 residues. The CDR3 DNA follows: TGTGCCAGCTCGCGGGGAGTAGGAAACACCATATATTTT. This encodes CASSRGVGNTIYF.

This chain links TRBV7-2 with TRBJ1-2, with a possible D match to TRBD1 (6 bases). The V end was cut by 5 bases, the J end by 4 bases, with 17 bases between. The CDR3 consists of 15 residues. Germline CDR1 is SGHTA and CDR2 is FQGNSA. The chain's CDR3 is CASSPAQGSGYGYTF. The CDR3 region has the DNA TGTGCCAGCAGCCCGGCACAGGGAAGCGGCTATGGCTACACCTTC.

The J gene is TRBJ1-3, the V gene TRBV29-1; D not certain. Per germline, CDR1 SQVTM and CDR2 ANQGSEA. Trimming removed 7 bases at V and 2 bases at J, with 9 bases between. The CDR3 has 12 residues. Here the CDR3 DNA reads TGCAGCGGCTCAGAGGCTGGAAACACCATATATTTT. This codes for CSGSEAGNTIYF.

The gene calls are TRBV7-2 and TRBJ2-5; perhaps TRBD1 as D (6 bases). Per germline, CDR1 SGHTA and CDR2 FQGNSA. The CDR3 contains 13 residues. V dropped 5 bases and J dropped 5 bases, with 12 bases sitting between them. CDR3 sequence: CASSPWTVETQYF. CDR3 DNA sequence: TGTGCCAGCAGCCCTTGGACAGTGGAGACCCAGTACTTC.